These T cell receptor beta chains were read from a single sample in a study of cytotoxic CD8 clonotypes in ibrutinib-treated CLL. Clones were read by immunoSEQ multiplex PCR, and TCRdb kept only the in-frame ones, dropping some. The sample shows approximately 350,000 clones, under 70% of them seen only once. The specimen was PBMCs, collected after 36 months of ibrutinib treatment. These receptors came from a human donor with chronic lymphocytic leukemia. Both conserved end residues are part of each CDR3. Each record gives: CDR3 protein, CDR3 DNA, J gene, V gene, D gene, clone size. D genes are given only for firm matches. The size of a clone is reported for some rows only, either as once, few or many, or as a class for expanded clones.

CDR3 protein: CASSYTGANTEAFF
CDR3 DNA: TGTGCCAGCAGTTACACGGGGGCGAACACTGAAGCTTTCTTT
J gene: TRBJ1-1
V gene: TRBV6-6
D gene: -
clone size: -

CDR3 protein: CASSLVFLGSGNTIYF
CDR3 DNA: TGTGCCAGCAGCTTAGTCTTTCTAGGGAGTGGAAACACCATATATTTT
J gene: TRBJ1-3
V gene: TRBV7-3
D gene: -
clone size: -

CDR3 protein: CSVCFDRLLTEAFF
CDR3 DNA: TGCAGCGTGTGTTTTGACAGGCTTCTCACTGAAGCTTTCTTT
J gene: TRBJ1-1
V gene: TRBV29-1
D gene: -
clone size: -

CDR3 protein: CASSGPGQGYGNQPQHF
CDR3 DNA: TGTGCCAGCAGCGGCCCGGGACAGGGGTATGGCAATCAGCCCCAGCATTTT
J gene: TRBJ1-5
V gene: TRBV7-2
D gene: TRBD1
clone size: -

CDR3 protein: CASSQDEALATNTGELFF
CDR3 DNA: TGCGCCAGCAGCCAAGATGAGGCCCTAGCCACGAACACCGGGGAGCTGTTTTTT
J gene: TRBJ2-2
V gene: TRBV4-1
D gene: -
clone size: -

CDR3 protein: CASGLVHGGRGTQPQHF
CDR3 DNA: TGTGCTAGTGGTTTGGTCCACGGTGGGCGGGGGACTCAGCCCCAGCATTTT
J gene: TRBJ1-5
V gene: TRBV12-5
D gene: -
clone size: -

CDR3 protein: CASSTIHGSGYEQYF
CDR3 DNA: TGTGCCAGTAGTACGATCCACGGTTCAGGCTACGAGCAGTACTTC
J gene: TRBJ2-7
V gene: TRBV19
D gene: -
clone size: few

CDR3 protein: CASSLEVGGPIEQFF
CDR3 DNA: TGCGCCAGCAGCTTGGAGGTGGGAGGGCCGATTGAGCAGTTCTTC
J gene: TRBJ2-1
V gene: TRBV5-1
D gene: TRBD2
clone size: -

CDR3 protein: CASSLGGGTEAFF
CDR3 DNA: TGTGCCAGCAGCTTAGGCGGGGGAACTGAAGCTTTCTTT
J gene: TRBJ1-1
V gene: TRBV13
D gene: -
clone size: -

CDR3 protein: CASSVGGFENTEAFF
CDR3 DNA: TGTGCCAGCAGCGTAGGCGGGTTCGAGAACACTGAAGCTTTCTTT
J gene: TRBJ1-1
V gene: TRBV9
D gene: -
clone size: -

CDR3 protein: CASSTGGNSPLHF
CDR3 DNA: TGTGCCAGCAGCACAGGGGGCAATTCACCCCTCCACTTT
J gene: TRBJ1-6
V gene: TRBV27
D gene: TRBD1
clone size: few

CDR3 protein: CSVEGEQGYPSGRHYTDTQYF
CDR3 DNA: TGCAGCGTTGAAGGAGAACAGGGATACCCTAGCGGGAGACATTACACAGATACGCAGTATTTT
J gene: TRBJ2-3
V gene: TRBV29-1
D gene: TRBD2
clone size: -

CDR3 protein: CASRLQGAHYGYTF
CDR3 DNA: TGTGCCAGCAGACTACAGGGGGCGCACTATGGCTACACCTTC
J gene: TRBJ1-2
V gene: TRBV5-4
D gene: TRBD1
clone size: -

CDR3 protein: CASSLAGSSYEQYF
CDR3 DNA: TGTGCCAGCAGCTTAGCGGGGAGCTCCTACGAGCAGTACTTC
J gene: TRBJ2-7
V gene: TRBV7-9
D gene: -
clone size: once

CDR3 protein: CASSLQATAETQYF
CDR3 DNA: TGTGCCAGCAGCTTACAAGCCACGGCGGAGACCCAGTACTTC
J gene: TRBJ2-5
V gene: TRBV7-2
D gene: -
clone size: few

CDR3 protein: CASSYGPDTQYF
CDR3 DNA: TGCGCCAGCAGCTACGGCCCAGATACGCAGTATTTT
J gene: TRBJ2-3
V gene: TRBV5-1
D gene: -
clone size: -

CDR3 protein: CASSLGLERGPYEQYF
CDR3 DNA: TGTGCCAGCAGCTTAGGTTTAGAGCGGGGTCCCTACGAGCAGTACTTC
J gene: TRBJ2-7
V gene: TRBV7-2
D gene: TRBD2
clone size: -

CDR3 protein: CASSTTAGGSDTDTDTQYF
CDR3 DNA: TGTGCCAGCAGCACAACAGCGGGAGGGTCGGACACAGACACAGATACGCAGTATTTT
J gene: TRBJ2-3
V gene: TRBV13
D gene: TRBD2
clone size: -

CDR3 protein: CASSLVGQGVRVNTIYF
CDR3 DNA: TGTGCCAGCAGCTTAGTCGGGCAGGGGGTGAGAGTAAACACCATATATTTT
J gene: TRBJ1-3
V gene: TRBV7-8
D gene: TRBD1
clone size: few

CDR3 protein: CASSLGSGNTDTQYF
CDR3 DNA: TGTGCCAGCAGCTTAGGGTCGGGCAACACAGATACGCAGTATTTT
J gene: TRBJ2-3
V gene: TRBV7-6
D gene: -
clone size: once

CDR3 protein: CASSLGGGRPDQPQHF
CDR3 DNA: TGCGCCAGCAGCTTGGGCGGGGGCAGGCCGGATCAGCCCCAGCATTTT
J gene: TRBJ1-5
V gene: TRBV5-1
D gene: -
clone size: -

CDR3 protein: CASSYSSGGGLRPQHF
CDR3 DNA: TGTGCCAGCAGTTACTCGTCAGGGGGTGGTCTACGGCCCCAGCATTTT
J gene: TRBJ1-5
V gene: TRBV6-6
D gene: TRBD1
clone size: -

CDR3 protein: CASGAANYGYTF
CDR3 DNA: TGCGCCAGCGGGGCAGCTAACTATGGCTACACCTTC
J gene: TRBJ1-2
V gene: TRBV5-1
D gene: -
clone size: -

CDR3 protein: CASSLVLAPYEQYF
CDR3 DNA: TGTGCCAGCAGCCTCGTACTAGCGCCCTACGAGCAGTACTTC
J gene: TRBJ2-7
V gene: TRBV14
D gene: TRBD2
clone size: -

CDR3 protein: CASSPRSGSETQYF
CDR3 DNA: TGTGCCAGCTCACCACGTAGCGGGTCGGAGACCCAGTACTTC
J gene: TRBJ2-5
V gene: TRBV18
D gene: TRBD2
clone size: few

CDR3 protein: CAITSGPYNEQFF
CDR3 DNA: TGCGCCATAACTAGCGGGCCATACAATGAGCAGTTCTTC
J gene: TRBJ2-1
V gene: TRBV10-2
D gene: TRBD2
clone size: few

CDR3 protein: CASSSNERGGRFAQYF
CDR3 DNA: TGTGCCAGCAGCTCGAATGAGCGGGGGGGCCGATTTGCGCAGTATTTT
J gene: TRBJ2-3
V gene: TRBV7-9
D gene: TRBD2
clone size: -

CDR3 protein: CASSPRTGQNYGYTF
CDR3 DNA: TGTGCCAGCTCACCCAGGACAGGGCAGAACTATGGCTACACCTTC
J gene: TRBJ1-2
V gene: TRBV18
D gene: TRBD1
clone size: few

CDR3 protein: CASRNTGSYEQYF
CDR3 DNA: TGTGCCAGCAGAAACACAGGATCCTACGAGCAGTACTTC
J gene: TRBJ2-7
V gene: TRBV7-2
D gene: -
clone size: few

CDR3 protein: CASSQTALTYGYTF
CDR3 DNA: TGTGCCAGCAGCCAGACGGCCCTTACTTATGGCTACACCTTC
J gene: TRBJ1-2
V gene: TRBV27
D gene: -
clone size: -